The 21 T cell receptor beta chains below all came from one sample that was sequenced in a study of blood T cells in healthy people across ages. A J-beta primer mix and a sample-barcoded 5' primer were used in a second PCR of roughly 7 to 12 cycles. TCRdb analysed the 5' RACE reads with MiXCR anew, one entry per CDR3 protein. The sample lists over 950,000 distinct CDR3 sequences, roughly half occurring once. The sequencing sample was made of blood. These receptors were obtained from a woman aged 60-75 years in good health.

This clonotype was seen only a few times. The V gene is TRBV29-1, the J gene TRBJ1-2; D is unclear. Trimming left V 4 bases short and J 3 bases short, with 9 bases between. The germline V gene encodes CDR1 SQVTM and CDR2 ANQGSEA. The CDR3 sequence is 12 residues long. CDR3 amino acids: CSVGGPDYGYTF. CDR3 nucleotide sequence: TGCAGCGTTGGAGGTCCTGACTATGGCTACACCTTC. The full variable domain, completed using reference TRBV29-1 and TRBJ1-2, is SAVISQKPSRDICQRGTSLTIQCQVDSQVTMMFWYRQQPGQSLTLIATANQGSEATYESGFVIDKFPISRPNLTFSTLTVSNMSPEDSSIYLCSVGGPDYGYTFGSGTRLTVV.

The chain is built from TRBV4-2 and TRBJ2-3; 7 bases line up with TRBD2. CDR3 size: 17 residues. With V trimmed by 0 bases and J by 4 bases, 10 bases remained unmatched. From germline, CDR1 is LGHNA and CDR2 YNFKEQ. The CDR3 region has the DNA TGTGCCAGCAGCCAAGAAGGGTCAGCGGGAAGCTCAGATACGCAGTATTTT. As protein: CASSQEGSAGSSDTQYF.

The chain recombines TRBV3-1 with TRBJ2-7; 7 bases align to TRBD2. The J call may be incorrect, as the DNA end agrees better with TRBJ2-5. The germline gives CDR1 LGHDT, CDR2 YNNKEL (reference sequence). CDR3 length equals 14 residues. In DNA form, the CDR3 reads TGTGCCAGCAGCCCCCAGCGGGACCAGCCGACCCAGTACTTC. Translated, it gives CASSPQRDQPTQYF.

The chain links TRBV27 to TRBJ2-1; D is ambiguous. The V end lost 6 bases, the J end lost 0 bases, and 12 bases lay between the germline ends. The CDR3 covers 15 residues. Germline V gives CDR1 MNHEY, CDR2 SMNVEV (reference sequence). In nucleotides, the CDR3 is TGTGCCAGCAGACTCGACGGAAGCTCCTACAATGAGCAGTTCTTC. This translates into CASRLDGSSYNEQFF.

V usage is TRBV4-3 and J usage is TRBJ2-1; D gene unclear. The V and J ends lost 3 bases and 5 bases respectively, with 14 bases between them. The CDR3 runs 15 residues. Germline CDR1 LGHNA, CDR2 YSLEER. CDR3 residues: CASSQDSWPHNEQFF. In DNA, the CDR3 is TGCGCCAGCAGCCAGGATAGCTGGCCCCACAATGAGCAGTTCTTC.

In regard to this clonotype: A junction end diverges from the germline sequence, so it may reflect a read error. V is TRBV5-5 and J is TRBJ2-7, with unresolved D. The CDR3 is made up of 12 amino acids. The V gene's germline CDR1 is SGHKS and CDR2 YYEKEE (reference sequence). CDR3 amino acids: CANSTTTYEQYF. The CDR3 region has the DNA TGTGCCAACAGCACCACTACCTACGAGCAGTACTTC.

V is TRBV29-1 and J is TRBJ2-7; a weak D match, TRBD2 (5 bases). With 5 bases removed from V and 2 bases from J, the gap between germline ends came to 13 bases. The CDR3 has 13 residues. CDR1 is SQVTM and CDR2 is ANQGSEA in the germline V gene. The CDR3 protein is CSVIREGPYEQYF. DNA for the CDR3: TGCAGCGTTATCCGGGAAGGGCCCTACGAGCAGTACTTC.

The sample holds a few counts of this clonotype. J is TRBJ2-1 and V is TRBV10-3; no clear D gene. This CDR3 has 12 amino acids. Deletions cut 6 bases from V and 9 bases from J, with 12 bases between. The V gene's germline CDR1 is ENHRY and CDR2 SYGVKD. CDR3 nucleotide sequence: TGTGCCATCAGCCAACTTGGAAGTGAGCAGTTCTTC. Translated: CAISQLGSEQFF.

This rearrangement joins TRBV7-2 to TRBJ2-7; TRBD1 matches at 9 bases. The J segment lost 5 bases and the V segment lost 5 bases, leaving 13 bases of the junction unmatched. Germline V gene sequence: CDR1 SGHTA, CDR2 FQGNSA. This CDR3 is built from 16 residues. CDR3 DNA: TGTGCCAGCAGCCCACAGGGGGCGCTTCGTATCGACGAGCAGTACTTC. Protein sequence: CASSPQGALRIDEQYF.

This chain links TRBV6-2 or TRBV6-3 with TRBJ2-2; no clear D gene. The CDR3 consists of 17 residues. Germline V lookup: CDR1 MNHEY, CDR2 SVGEGT. V shed 0 bases and J shed 7 bases, with 18 bases lying between them. CDR3 residues: CASSYSNLGLSGGELFF. CDR3 DNA sequence: TGTGCCAGCAGTTACTCGAATCTAGGCTTAAGTGGCGGGGAGCTGTTTTTT.

This sequence joins TRBV6-6 and TRBJ1-5; 8 positions match TRBD1. The V and J ends lost 2 bases and 4 bases, in that order; junction bases with no gene match: 7. The length of the CDR3 is 16 residues. CDR1 MNHNY and CDR2 SVGAGI come from the germline V gene (reference sequence). The CDR3 protein is CASSYDWTGSNQPQHF. The CDR3 nucleotides are TGTGCCAGCAGTTACGATTGGACAGGGTCAAATCAGCCCCAGCATTTT.

The chain combines TRBV5-4 with TRBJ2-4, with D unresolved. Trimming removed 1 base at V and 3 bases at J, with 5 bases between. CDR1 and CDR2 (germline): SGHNT, YYREEE (reference sequence). This CDR3 has 13 residues. The CDR3: CASSLYDKNIQYF. The CDR3 region has the DNA TGTGCCAGCAGCTTGTACGACAAAAACATTCAGTACTTC.

The J gene is TRBJ2-3, the V gene TRBV20-1, with 7 bases lining up with TRBD1. The CDR3 is 13 amino acids. The V and J ends lost 5 bases and 1 base, in that order; junction bases with no gene match: 3. Germline-derived CDR1 and CDR2 are DFQATT and SNEGSKA (reference sequence). CDR3 residues: CSAPGTGTDTQYF. As DNA, the CDR3 is TGCAGTGCTCCCGGGACAGGCACAGATACGCAGTATTTT.

This clonotype has just one count. The gene calls are TRBV11-2 and TRBJ2-6; 11 nucleotides match TRBD1. CDR1 and CDR2 (germline): SGHAT, FQNNGV. The CDR3 loop spans 21 amino acids. Trimming removed 4 bases from V and 3 bases from J; junction bases left unmatched: 17. In DNA, the CDR3 is TGTGCCAGCAGCTCTGTGGTATTTAGGACAGGGGGCAAAAGTGGGGCCAACGTCCTGACTTTC. Its protein is CASSSVVFRTGGKSGANVLTF.

This clonotype was counted only a few times. This sequence joins TRBV12-3 or TRBV12-4 and TRBJ1-1; D is perhaps TRBD1 (6 bases). Trimming removed 3 bases from V and 10 bases from J, with 15 bases in between. The CDR3 loop spans 13 amino acids. The CDR3 here is CASSFRGKGGAFF. The CDR3 coding sequence is TGTGCCAGCAGTTTTAGGGGGAAGGGCGGAGCTTTCTTT.

The chain carries TRBV18 and TRBJ2-7; TRBD2 agrees at 7 bases. V lost 3 bases, J lost 6 bases, and 11 bases stayed unmatched. Germline CDR1 and CDR2: KGHSH and LQKENI. CDR3 length equals 15 residues. CDR3 sequence reads: CASSPLSGGAGEQYF. As DNA, the CDR3 is TGTGCCAGCTCACCTTTATCGGGGGGAGCGGGCGAGCAGTACTTC.

CDR3 nucleotides: TGTGCCAGCACCCTGGGGGGTCGACGGACTGAAGCTTTCTTT. This codes for CASTLGGRRTEAFF. The chain carries TRBV12-3 or TRBV12-4 and TRBJ1-1, with D possibly matching TRBD1 (5 bases). V lost 7 bases, J lost 5 bases, and 17 bases lay in between. This CDR3 is 14 amino acids long.

The genes are TRBV20-1 and TRBJ2-5; D remains ambiguous. This CDR3 has 15 amino acids. Germline-derived CDR1 and CDR2 are DFQATT and SNEGSKA (reference sequence). V was pared by 0 bases and J by 2 bases, with 13 bases between. The CDR3: CSARDPSERQETQYF. CDR3 DNA sequence: TGCAGTGCTAGAGATCCTTCGGAGAGACAAGAGACCCAGTACTTC.

The rearrangement links TRBV11-3 to TRBJ2-3; 9 nucleotides align to TRBD1. Looked up from germline, CDR1 is SGHNT and CDR2 is YENEEA. This CDR3 is built from 16 residues. With 5 bases clipped from V and 3 bases from J, the junction kept 9 bases outside the gene matches. In DNA form, the CDR3 reads TGTGCCAGCAGCCAACGGACAGGGGAGAAGACAGATACGCAGTATTTT. Protein sequence: CASSQRTGEKTDTQYF.

The chain uses TRBV2 and TRBJ2-3; D might be TRBD1 (5 bases). The ends were cut back, 11 bases at V and 8 bases at J, with 32 bases in the middle. The CDR3 is made up of 17 amino acids. CDR1 and CDR2 from the germline V gene are SNHLY and FYNNEI. The CDR3 region is CAGYYGVWTPPLGTQYF. Written as DNA, the CDR3 is TGTGCCGGCTACTATGGGGTGTGGACACCTCCCCTGGGTACGCAGTATTTT.

This clonotype was detected a few times. The chain has TRBV9 and TRBJ2-1, with a tentative D call TRBD1 (5 bases). The CDR3 loop spans 14 amino acids. Trimming pared 0 bases from V and 3 bases from J, leaving 7 bases between. Germline loops: CDR1 SGDLS, CDR2 YYNGEE. The CDR3 bases are TGTGCCAGCAGCGTAGGACAGATCTACAATGAGCAGTTCTTC. Protein sequence: CASSVGQIYNEQFF.